The 23 T cell receptor beta chains given below trace back to one sample, sequenced in a study of blood T cell repertoires in COVID-19. TCRdb's table, derived via immunoSEQ multiplex PCR, lists solely in-frame clones and lacks some. The data hold about 180,000 clones, with roughly 88% observed a single time. The sequenced material came from peripheral blood. The receptors here all came from a human donor with active or convalescent COVID-19. The donor label of this sample is uncertain.

There are a few counts of this clone. This chain joins TRBV3-1 (or the pseudogene TRBV3-2) and TRBJ1-2, with 9 bases lining up with TRBD1. This CDR3 contains 15 residues. The germline V gene encodes CDR1 LGHDT and CDR2 YNNKEL (reference sequence). V trimming: 4 bases; J trimming: 0 bases; junction bases outside the gene matches: 3. The CDR3 loop is CASSLHRGPNYGYTF. CDR3 sequence (DNA): TGTGCCAGCAGCCTACACAGGGGGCCTAACTATGGCTACACCTTC.

J is TRBJ1-5 and V is TRBV9; D not certain. From germline, CDR1 is SGDLS and CDR2 YYNGEE. This CDR3 has 16 amino acids. Trimming cost V 1 base and J 12 bases, with 23 bases left between them. CDR3 coding DNA: TGTGCCAGCAGCGTATTACGAGTCTCGTGGAAGCGGTGCCAGCATTTT. Its translation: CASSVLRVSWKRCQHF.

The rearrangement links TRBV12-3 or TRBV12-4 to TRBJ2-7; D is unclear. V was trimmed by 2 bases and J by 6 bases, leaving 11 bases between them. The CDR3 contains 13 residues. In DNA form, the CDR3 reads TGTGCCAGCAGTTTATTGACTCCTCTCGAGCAGTACTTC. This encodes CASSLLTPLEQYF.

This clone is medium-sized (0.01 to 0.1%) by share. The genes are TRBV4-2 and TRBJ2-7, with D unclear. The CDR3 covers 16 residues. Germline V gene sequence: CDR1 LGHNA, CDR2 YNFKEQ. Trimming pared 0 bases from V and 0 bases from J, leaving 12 bases between. CDR3 region: CASSQDHLPSSYEQYF. The CDR3 DNA sequence: TGTGCCAGCAGCCAAGATCATTTACCCAGCTCCTACGAGCAGTACTTC.

This rearrangement joins TRBV30 to TRBJ2-7; 9 bases agree with TRBD1. CDR1 is GTSNPN, CDR2 SVGIG, per germline (reference sequence). CDR3 length: 14 residues. The junction had 2 bases not matched to a gene; V was cut back by 0 bases and J by 2 bases. CDR3 sequence: CAWSVRTGAYEQYF. CDR3 coding DNA: TGTGCCTGGAGTGTAAGGACAGGGGCCTACGAGCAGTACTTC.

V is TRBV9 and J is TRBJ2-7; TRBD1 is a possible D gene (7 bases). V gave up 4 bases and J gave up 0 bases, with 14 bases separating them. Germline assignment: CDR1 SGDLS and CDR2 YYNGEE. The CDR3 consists of 15 residues. The CDR3 DNA sequence: TGTGCCAGCAGCCAGGACAGGAGGGGCTCCTACGAGCAGTACTTC. The encoded protein is CASSQDRRGSYEQYF.

This clone was observed a handful of times. The chain carries TRBV7-9 and TRBJ2-5, with a weak D call TRBD2 (5 bases). Germline V gene sequence: CDR1 SEHNR, CDR2 FQNEAQ (reference sequence). The CDR3 totals 15 residues. Trimming took 5 bases from V and 9 from J, leaving 22 bases between them. CDR3 in amino acids: CASSRSMAAPGAQYF. As DNA, the CDR3 is TGTGCCAGCAGCCGCTCGATGGCCGCGCCCGGGGCCCAGTACTTC.

The CDR3: CASKLVSYEQYF. The CDR3 coding sequence is TGTGCCAGCAAACTGGTATCCTACGAGCAGTACTTC. This chain links TRBV2 with TRBJ2-7, with D unresolved. This CDR3 region has 12 residues. The V end lost 7 bases, the J end lost 1 base, and 8 bases lay between the germline ends. CDR1 is SNHLY and CDR2 is FYNNEI in the germline V gene.

The CDR3 DNA reads as TGTGCCAGCAGTTTTCGGGGCGAGCAGTACTTC. Its translation: CASSFRGEQYF. This chain links TRBV27 with TRBJ2-7; weak D call: TRBD2 (5 bases). With 3 bases removed from V and 6 bases from J, the gap between germline ends came to 6 bases. The CDR3 is 11 residues long. CDR1 and CDR2 from the germline V gene are MNHEY and SMNVEV (reference sequence).

The genes are TRBV2 and TRBJ2-5; D is perhaps TRBD2 (5 bases). The V and J ends lost 2 bases and 2 bases respectively, with 6 bases between them. Per germline, CDR1 SNHLY and CDR2 FYNNEI. The CDR3 extends over 13 amino acids. CDR3 in amino acids: CASSEQRQETQYF. The CDR3 bases are TGTGCCAGCAGTGAACAGCGGCAAGAGACCCAGTACTTC.

This chain links TRBV7-2 with TRBJ2-2, with TRBD2 matching 10 bases. V shed 4 bases and J 5 bases; nucleotides not matched to a gene: 4. CDR3 length: 15 amino acids. Per the germline V gene, CDR1 is SGHTA and CDR2 is FQGNSA. Here the CDR3 DNA reads TGTGCCAGCAGCTCTAGCGGGGGAAGTACCGGGGAGCTGTTTTTT. Protein product: CASSSSGGSTGELFF.

The V call is TRBV5-1, the J call TRBJ2-2; 11 positions match TRBD1. Germline values: CDR1 SGHRS, CDR2 YFSETQ. V shed 5 bases, J shed 2 bases, and the junction held 2 bases outside the gene matches. CDR3 length equals 15 residues. This chain's CDR3 is CASRRTGGNTGELFF. The CDR3 DNA reads TGCGCCAGCAGGCGGACAGGGGGCAACACCGGGGAGCTGTTTTTT.

The chain links TRBV2 to TRBJ1-1; 8 bases map to TRBD1. CDR3 length: 15 residues. Losses at the gene ends were 7 bases for V and 3 bases for J; bases not matched to a gene: 10. The V gene's germline CDR1 is SNHLY and CDR2 FYNNEI. DNA of the CDR3: TGTGCCAGCACCCGACAGGGGACCAGGGACACTGAAGCTTTCTTT. This codes for CASTRQGTRDTEAFF. The full variable domain, completed using reference TRBV2 and TRBJ1-1, is EPEVTQTPSHQVTQMGQEVILRCVPISNHLYFYWYRQILGQKVEFLVSFYNNEISEKSEIFDDQFSVERPDGSNFTLKIRSTKLEDSAMYFCASTRQGTRDTEAFFGQGTRLTVV.

The chain employs TRBV7-2 and TRBJ2-5; D call uncertain. There are 13 residues in the CDR3. Between the trimmed V and J ends, which lost 1 base and 6 bases, there was a span of 9 bases. CDR1 is SGHTA and CDR2 is FQGNSA in the germline V gene. CDR3 in amino acids: CASSLEHLKTQYF. The CDR3 region has the DNA TGTGCCAGCAGCTTAGAGCACTTAAAGACCCAGTACTTC.

This chain uses TRBV5-5 with TRBJ2-3, with 11 bases aligning to TRBD2. With 4 bases clipped from V and 2 bases from J, the junction kept 6 bases outside the gene matches. Per germline, CDR1 SGHKS and CDR2 YYEKEE (reference sequence). This CDR3 contains 16 residues. The chain's CDR3 is CASSVGTSGYTDTQYF. CDR3 bases: TGTGCCAGCAGCGTCGGGACTAGCGGATACACAGATACGCAGTATTTT.

The chain has TRBV2 and TRBJ2-3; 8 bases are a match to TRBD1. Trimming at V came to 10 bases and at J to 5 bases, leaving 8 bases not matched to a gene. Germline V gene sequence: CDR1 SNHLY, CDR2 FYNNEI. CDR3 length: 13 residues. The CDR3 loop reads CAIPGQEGDTQYF. DNA for the CDR3: TGTGCCATCCCGGGACAGGAGGGAGATACGCAGTATTTT.

In its sample, this clone was seen a few times. V and J are TRBV4-1 and TRBJ1-5; D is uncertain. Trimming shortened V by 0 bases and J by 4 bases, and 7 bases separated the two germline ends. The germline V gene encodes CDR1 MGHRA and CDR2 YSYEKL. The CDR3 is made up of 14 amino acids. The CDR3 spells CASSQDGTNQPQHF. The CDR3 DNA sequence: TGCGCCAGCAGCCAAGATGGTACTAATCAGCCCCAGCATTTT.

This chain links TRBV11-2 with TRBJ2-1; TRBD2 matches 11 bases. V was clipped by 5 bases and J by 6 bases; unmatched bases: 6. CDR3 size: 15 residues. Germline V gene data show CDR1 as SGHAT and CDR2 as FQNNGV. CDR3 in amino acids: CASSPLAGEGNEQFF. CDR3 nucleotide sequence: TGTGCCAGCAGCCCACTAGCGGGAGAGGGCAATGAGCAGTTCTTC.

V and J are TRBV5-1 and TRBJ2-5, with a tentative D call TRBD2 (6 bases). Germline values: CDR1 SGHRS, CDR2 YFSETQ. There are 14 residues in the CDR3. V dropped 0 bases and J dropped 2 bases, with 8 bases sitting between them. The CDR3 loop is CASSLAAGQETQYF. The CDR3 DNA reads TGCGCCAGCAGCTTGGCGGCGGGGCAAGAGACCCAGTACTTC.

This chain links TRBV9 with TRBJ2-3, with TRBD1 as a possible D gene (6 bases). Looked up from germline, CDR1 is SGDLS and CDR2 is YYNGEE. This CDR3 has 17 residues. Trimming stripped 1 base from V and 1 base from J, with 16 bases between. CDR3 amino acids: CASSVFTGLRGTDTQYF. The CDR3 coding sequence is TGTGCCAGCAGCGTATTCACAGGGTTGCGCGGCACAGATACGCAGTATTTT.

The genes are TRBV4-2 and TRBJ2-2; tentative D call: TRBD1 (6 bases). V lost 6 bases and J lost 1, with 18 bases in between. Per germline, CDR1 LGHNA and CDR2 YNFKEQ. This CDR3 has 17 residues. DNA for the CDR3: TGTGCCAGCAGGCGACTACCTGGACAGATGAACACCGGGGAGCTGTTTTTT. This encodes CASRRLPGQMNTGELFF.

The rearrangement uses TRBV7-9 and TRBJ1-1, with D possibly TRBD1 on 6 matching bases. Trimming cost V 5 bases and J 4 bases, with 14 bases left between them. Germline CDR1 SEHNR, CDR2 FQNEAQ (reference sequence). The CDR3 consists of 14 residues. CDR3 loop: CASSRGAQGTEAFF. For the CDR3, the DNA is TGTGCCAGCAGCCGGGGGGCGCAGGGCACTGAAGCTTTCTTT.

V is TRBV7-3 and J is TRBJ2-2; 8 nucleotides agree with TRBD1. V lost 1 base and J lost 6; bases outside the gene matches: 4. The CDR3 consists of 15 residues. CDR1 and CDR2 (germline): SGHTA, FQGTGA. Here the CDR3 DNA reads TGTGCCAGCAGCTTAAGGGCAGGGGGCCCCGGGGAGCTGTTTTTT. Translation gives CASSLRAGGPGELFF.